These 24 T cell receptor beta chains share one sample of origin, sequenced in a study of T cell changes during pregnancy in multiple sclerosis (dated by TCRdb to between 2019 and 2020). Libraries were prepared through the immunoSEQ multiplex PCR assay. This immuneACCESS table, as held by TCRdb, lists in-frame sequences with V and J called but not all clones. Of the missing ones, under half trace to an unresolved V gene in checked studies; the others have no known cause. The table for this sample lists 75,000 to 100,000 clones; roughly 91% of them were counted only once. The ten top clones hold approximately 1.7% of the sample. Sequencing used peripheral blood, obtained after pregnancy. These receptor sequences come from a female donor in good health, enrolled as a control in a pregnancy study.

The chain is built from TRBV4-2 and TRBJ2-1; 15 bases are shared with TRBD2. The CDR3 covers 17 residues. CDR1 LGHNA and CDR2 YNFKEQ come from the germline V gene. V gave up 4 bases and J gave up 5 bases; unmatched junction bases: 6. The CDR3 sequence is CASSPGTSGGKNNEQFF. DNA for the CDR3: TGTGCCAGCAGCCCAGGGACTAGCGGGGGGAAAAACAATGAGCAGTTCTTC.

The V and J genes are TRBV7-2 and TRBJ1-5; the D is unclear. From germline, CDR1 is SGHTA and CDR2 FQGNSA. The CDR3 has 16 amino acids. Trimming removed 1 base at V and 0 bases at J, with 10 bases between. CDR3 bases: TGTGCCAGCAGCTTAGATAACAGTATTAGCAATCAGCCCCAGCATTTT. This codes for CASSLDNSISNQPQHF.

The V gene is TRBV14, the J gene TRBJ1-6; TRBD1 might be the D (5 bases). Germline CDR1 and CDR2: SGHDN and FVKESK. V lost 3 bases and J lost 3, with 9 bases in between. The CDR3 is 15 residues long. The CDR3: CASSHQGFYNSPLHF. DNA for the CDR3: TGTGCCAGCAGCCACCAGGGCTTCTATAATTCACCCCTCCACTTT.

The chain has TRBV11-2 and TRBJ2-1, with D tentatively TRBD1 (6 bases). Trimming took off 3 bases at V and 9 bases at J, with 21 bases between the two ends. This CDR3 is built from 16 residues. Germline CDR1 and CDR2: SGHAT and FQNNGV. The CDR3 bases are TGTGCCAGCAGCTTTGGTGGGGGCGGGTTGGGCGTTGAGCAGTTCTTC. Protein product: CASSFGGGGLGVEQFF.

The V and J genes are TRBV5-6 and TRBJ2-1, with D uncertain. Germline assignment: CDR1 SGHDT and CDR2 YYEEEE. This CDR3 is built from 13 residues. Trimming removed 1 base from V and 8 bases from J, with 10 bases in between. The CDR3 sequence is CASSLILDDEQFF. CDR3 nucleotide sequence: TGTGCCAGCAGCTTGATCCTAGACGATGAGCAGTTCTTC.

The rearrangement uses TRBV7-6 and TRBJ2-2; D is undetermined. The V end was cut by 4 bases, the J end by 6 bases, with 6 bases between. The CDR3 loop spans 12 amino acids. Per germline, CDR1 SGHVS and CDR2 FNYEAQ. CDR3 residues: CASSYSPGELFF. The CDR3 DNA reads as TGTGCCAGCAGCTACTCACCCGGGGAGCTGTTTTTT.

V is TRBV6-1 and J is TRBJ2-3, with D perhaps matching TRBD1 (6 bases). Germline V CDR1 and CDR2: MNHNS, SASEGT. CDR3 length: 14 residues. The V gene lost 8 bases and the J gene lost 7 bases, with 19 bases spanning the gap. CDR3 bases: TGTGCCAGCGCCCCCCGACAGGAAAGAAATACGCAGTATTTT. Residues: CASAPRQERNTQYF.

The chain has TRBV5-1 and TRBJ1-4, with D perhaps TRBD1 (5 bases). V shed 1 base and J shed 8 bases, with 12 bases lying between them. From germline, CDR1 is SGHRS and CDR2 YFSETQ. This CDR3 is built from 14 residues. DNA of the CDR3: TGCGCCAGCAGCTTGTACGGGGGTGTGGAAAAACTGTTTTTT. Encoded protein: CASSLYGGVEKLFF.

The chain couples TRBV9 to TRBJ2-1; 8 bases agree with TRBD1. The CDR3 spans 14 residues. The V gene end was trimmed by 3 bases and the J gene end by 9 bases; junction bases not matched to a gene: 8. Germline V lookup: CDR1 SGDLS, CDR2 YYNGEE. CDR3 region: CASSARQGAGEQFF. The DNA of the CDR3 is TGTGCCAGCAGCGCCCGGCAGGGGGCGGGTGAGCAGTTCTTC.

The V and J genes are TRBV9 and TRBJ2-1, with a weak D call TRBD2 (6 bases). The CDR3 loop spans 14 amino acids. The V gene lost 4 bases and the J gene lost 7 bases, with 15 bases spanning the gap. CDR1 and CDR2 from the germline V gene are SGDLS and YYNGEE. The CDR3 sequence is CASSTRGRGNEQFF. The DNA for the CDR3 is TGTGCCAGCAGCACCCGAGGCCGGGGGAATGAGCAGTTCTTC.

V and J are TRBV11-3 and TRBJ2-1; the D is unclear. Trimming took 0 bases from V and 8 from J, leaving 11 bases between them. CDR1 is SGHNT and CDR2 is YENEEA in the germline V gene. The CDR3 totals 14 residues. Here the CDR3 DNA reads TGTGCCAGCAGCTTAGAACGCAGGTCGGATGAGCAGTTCTTC. Its protein product is CASSLERRSDEQFF.

J is TRBJ1-4 and V is TRBV5-1; a possible D gene is TRBD1 (6 bases). The CDR3 is made up of 15 amino acids. V was shortened by 0 bases and J by 2 bases, with 8 bases between the two germline ends. Germline CDR1 is SGHRS and CDR2 is YFSETQ. The CDR3 coding sequence is TGCGCCAGCAGCTTGGGTCAGGGGACTAATGAAAAACTGTTTTTT. As protein: CASSLGQGTNEKLFF.

The chain employs TRBV10-3 and TRBJ2-5; TRBD1 matches 7 bases. Germline CDR1 ENHRY, CDR2 SYGVKD. With 3 bases clipped from V and 5 bases from J, the junction kept 3 bases outside the gene matches. CDR3 size: 13 residues. This CDR3 reads CAISDRQGETQYF. Here the CDR3 DNA reads TGTGCCATCAGTGATCGACAGGGCGAGACCCAGTACTTC.

The chain has TRBV11-2 and TRBJ2-3; D gene uncertain. V gave up 0 bases and J gave up 2 bases, with 12 bases separating them. This CDR3 contains 16 residues. Germline CDR1 and CDR2: SGHAT and FQNNGV. The CDR3 is CASSLDSYSFTDTQYF. In DNA, the CDR3 is TGTGCCAGCAGCTTAGATTCGTACTCGTTCACAGATACGCAGTATTTT.

The chain is built from TRBV5-1 and TRBJ1-1; 7 positions match TRBD1. Looked up from germline, CDR1 is SGHRS and CDR2 is YFSETQ. This CDR3 is built from 14 residues. V gave up 4 bases and J gave up 4 bases; unmatched junction bases: 7. Here the CDR3 reads CASSQGGDSTEAFF. As DNA, the CDR3 is TGCGCCAGCAGCCAGGGGGGAGATTCCACTGAAGCTTTCTTT.

The chain uses TRBV15 and TRBJ2-3; 7 bases align to TRBD1. Trimming at V came to 0 bases and at J to 1 base, leaving 4 bases not matched to a gene. The germline V gene encodes CDR1 LNHNV and CDR2 YYDKDF (reference sequence). This CDR3 region has 16 residues. CDR3 DNA sequence: TGTGCCACCAGCAGAGAGTCCGGACAGGGCACAGATACGCAGTATTTT. Translation: CATSRESGQGTDTQYF.

This clone was seen just once. This chain connects TRBV30 to TRBJ1-2; unclear D gene. The CDR3 runs to 13 residues. V gave up 2 bases and J gave up 8 bases, with 15 bases separating them. Germline V gene sequence: CDR1 GTSNPN, CDR2 SVGIG (reference sequence). The CDR3 region is CAWSTPRARGYTF. The CDR3 DNA reads TGTGCCTGGAGTACCCCGAGGGCGAGGGGCTACACCTTC.

The chain employs TRBV4-3 and TRBJ2-5; 13 nucleotides agree with TRBD2. CDR3 length equals 16 residues. The germline V gene encodes CDR1 LGHNA and CDR2 YSLEER. V gave up 5 bases and J gave up 1 base; unmatched junction bases: 4. The DNA of the CDR3 is TGCGCCAGCAGCTTAGGACTAGCGGGGGCCCAAGAGACCCAGTACTTC. This gives the protein CASSLGLAGAQETQYF.

V is TRBV11-2 and J is TRBJ1-6; TRBD1 aligns across 7 bases. Germline V gene data show CDR1 as SGHAT and CDR2 as FQNNGV. The CDR3 has 15 amino acids. Losses at the gene ends were 4 bases for V and 6 bases for J; bases not matched to a gene: 6. CDR3 nucleotide sequence: TGTGCCAGCAGCTCCCAACGACAGGGTAATTCACCCCTCCACTTT. Protein product: CASSSQRQGNSPLHF.

The chain recombines TRBV15 with TRBJ1-3; TRBD1 might be the D (5 bases). The CDR3 is 14 residues long. V was trimmed by 1 base and J by 4 bases, leaving 8 bases between them. CDR1 is LNHNV and CDR2 is YYDKDF in the germline V gene (reference sequence). Here the CDR3 DNA reads TGTGCCACCAGCAGAGTGAGGACAGGAAACACCATATATTTT. The encoded protein is CATSRVRTGNTIYF.

For the CDR3, the DNA is TGCGCCAGCAGTCGGGATGCAACTAATGAAAAACTGTTTTTT. Translating it yields CASSRDATNEKLFF. The V and J genes are TRBV4-3 and TRBJ1-4; D remains unclear. V shed 6 bases and J shed 0 bases, with 8 bases lying between them. The CDR3 loop spans 14 amino acids. Germline CDR1 and CDR2: LGHNA and YSLEER.

The gene calls are TRBV30 and TRBJ2-3; 7 bases align to TRBD1. The V gene's germline CDR1 is GTSNPN and CDR2 SVGIG (reference sequence). V trimming: 5 bases; J trimming: 5 bases; junction bases outside the gene matches: 7. This CDR3 has 13 amino acids. The CDR3 DNA reads TGTGCCTGGTCGATGGGACAGCAAGATACGCAGTATTTT. Amino acids: CAWSMGQQDTQYF.

The chain carries TRBV10-3 and TRBJ1-6, with D unresolved. CDR1 is ENHRY, CDR2 SYGVKD, per germline. The CDR3 consists of 16 residues. V was clipped by 11 bases and J by 0 bases, with 17 bases between them. The CDR3 region is CAPTRAPGSYNSPLHF. The CDR3 DNA follows: TGTGCCCCGACCAGAGCCCCGGGCTCCTATAATTCACCCCTCCACTTT.

The chain is built from TRBV27 and TRBJ2-6; 7 nucleotides line up with TRBD1. Germline V gives CDR1 MNHEY, CDR2 SMNVEV (reference sequence). The CDR3 contains 17 residues. V gave up 3 bases and J gave up 13 bases; unmatched junction bases: 18. Here the CDR3 reads CASSFYPTGALPGVLTF. The CDR3 DNA follows: TGTGCCAGCAGTTTCTACCCTACAGGGGCGCTCCCGGGGGTCCTGACTTTC.